Described below is a single T cell receptor (beta chain) sequence and its context. The data stem from a study of OX40 agonist ivuxolimab in advanced cancers. Assay used: immunoSEQ multiplex PCR; TCRdb lists only in-frame clones, some missing. Of 95,000 to 150,000 clones in the sample, over 85% were seen once. The germline V gene encodes CDR1 SGHAT and CDR2 FQNNGV. This CDR3 has 15 residues. Trimming took 3 bases from V and 4 from J, leaving 14 bases between them. This specimen consisted of CD4+ or CD8+ T cells sorted from blood, obtained in a trial of the OX40 agonist ivuxolimab. The source is an adult with an advanced solid tumor such as melanoma, head and neck, liver or kidney cancer. The chain is built from TRBV11-2 and TRBJ2-3; D gene ambiguous. The CDR3 DNA follows: TGTGCCAGCAGCTTTCAGAGGTCGAGGTCAGATACGCAGTATTTT. Residues: CASSFQRSRSDTQYF.